One sample yielded the 3 T cell receptor beta chains listed below, sequenced in a study of blood T cell repertoires in COVID-19. Produced via immunoSEQ multiplex PCR; TCRdb's table is partial and in-frame only. The table includes about 360,000 clones, 75% to 90% detected once. Sequencing was carried out using peripheral blood. Receptors were obtained from a woman aged 60 to 75 with COVID-19, enrolled during active disease.

The chain uses TRBV2 and TRBJ1-6; D unresolved. Germline CDR1 is SNHLY and CDR2 is FYNNEI. The CDR3 runs to 13 residues. The ends were cut back, 7 bases at V and 7 bases at J, with 11 bases in the middle. CDR3 sequence (DNA): TGTGCCAGCACCGGGGATAGAAATTCACCCCTCCACTTT. Its protein is CASTGDRNSPLHF.

The chain recombines TRBV4-2 with TRBJ1-2; D is uncertain. The ends were cut back, 3 bases at V and 1 base at J, with 9 bases in the middle. The CDR3 spans 14 residues. CDR1 LGHNA and CDR2 YNFKEQ come from the germline V gene. CDR3: CASSHDGDNYGYTF. For the CDR3, the DNA is TGTGCCAGCAGCCATGACGGGGATAACTATGGCTACACCTTC.

CDR3 amino acids: CASLATASTDTQYF. The CDR3 DNA follows: TGTGCCAGTTTGGCGACAGCTAGCACAGATACGCAGTATTTT. The chain couples TRBV19 to TRBJ2-3, with D possibly TRBD1 on 5 matching bases. V gave up 8 bases and J gave up 0 bases, with 12 bases separating them. The CDR3 spans 14 residues. The germline gives CDR1 LNHDA, CDR2 SQIVND (reference sequence).